This TCR beta chain was documented in a study of Ad26.COV2.S vaccination and SARS-CoV-2 variants. Study results and caveats: Those who received vaccine or placebo ended up with similar non-spike TCR breadth. Marked by substantial breadth, spike-specific CD8+ and CD4+ T cell responses were reportedly seen after vaccination.

Germline V gene lookup returns CDR1 SGHDT and CDR2 YYEEEE. The CDR3 extends over 13 amino acids. Losses at the gene ends were 4 bases for V and 5 bases for J; bases not matched to a gene: 2. TCRdb keeps only in-frame clones here, not all; method: immunoSEQ multiplex PCR. The data show about 410,000 clones, approximately 91% seen once. Note on this clone: Antigen: not known.

The treatment was: 15 to 20 received Ad26.COV2.S at low or high dose, single or two shots; roughly 5 received placebo; per-sample allocation not given. Sampling was performed 63 days after the first vaccine or placebo injection. The specimen comprised peripheral blood, sampled in a trial of Ad26.COV2.S vaccine versus placebo. This clonotype was sampled from a person aged 18 to 59 who received the Ad26.COV2.S COVID-19 vaccine or a placebo. The chain couples TRBV5-6 to TRBJ1-4; 7 bases map to TRBD1. CDR3 DNA: TGTGCCAGCAGCAAGGGACAGAATGAAAAACTGTTTTTT. Encoded protein: CASSKGQNEKLFF.